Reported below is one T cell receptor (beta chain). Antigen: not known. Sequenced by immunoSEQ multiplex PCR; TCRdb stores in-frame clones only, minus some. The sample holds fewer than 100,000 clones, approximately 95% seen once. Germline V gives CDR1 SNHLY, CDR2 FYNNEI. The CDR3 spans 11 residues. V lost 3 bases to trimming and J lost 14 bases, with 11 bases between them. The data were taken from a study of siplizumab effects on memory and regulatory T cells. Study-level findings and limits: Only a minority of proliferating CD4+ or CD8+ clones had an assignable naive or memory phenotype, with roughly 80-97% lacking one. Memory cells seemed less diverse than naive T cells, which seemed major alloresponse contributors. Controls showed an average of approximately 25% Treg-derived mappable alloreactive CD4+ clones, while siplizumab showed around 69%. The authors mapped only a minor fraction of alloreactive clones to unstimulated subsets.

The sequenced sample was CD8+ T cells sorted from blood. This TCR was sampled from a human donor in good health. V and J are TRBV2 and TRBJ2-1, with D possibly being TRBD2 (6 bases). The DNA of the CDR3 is TGTGCCAGCAGTGAGTTAGCGGTAGAGTTCTTC. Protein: CASSELAVEFF.